This TCR beta chain originates from a study of CD8 T cells in Susac syndrome. Findings and caveats of the study: Detection of Susac-specific public clones gave around 15 in total CD8+ repertoires and about 5 in CD8+ TEMRA repertoires.

The V gene's germline CDR1 is MGHRA and CDR2 YSYEKL. This CDR3 contains 16 residues. Unmatched junction bases numbered 3, after V lost 4 bases and J lost 0 bases. RNA, at roughly 0.45 to 1 ug, was reverse transcribed with random hexamers. Across 54 Vbeta and 13 Jbeta, TCR beta CDR3 was amplified with immunoSEQ multiplex PCR. TCRdb analysed the immunoSEQ multiplex PCR reads with MiXCR anew, one entry per CDR3 protein. Altogether tens of thousands of distinct CDR3 sequences are present, more than 85% being singletons, with the ten largest covering 0.46%. For this clonotype: What it binds is unknown.

Patients with Susac syndrome met the recently defined diagnostic criteria for definite or probable disease. The sample taken for sequencing was CD8+ T cells from PBMCs. The TCR originated in a human donor with Susac syndrome. The chain joins TRBV4-1 to TRBJ2-1, with 10 bases that match TRBD2. Written as DNA, the CDR3 is TGCGCCAGCAGCCGACCTAGCGGGAGCTCCTACAATGAGCAGTTCTTC. It yields the protein CASSRPSGSSYNEQFF.